The rows below give T cell receptor beta chains drawn from one sample of a study of cytomegalovirus exposure and HLA in healthy donors. Here immunoSEQ multiplex PCR was the method, and the copy in TCRdb shows in-frame clones only, minus some. Among 150,000 to 200,000 clones listed, roughly 91% were seen once. Sequencing was done on a sample of PBMCs. These receptors originate from a man aged 18 to 35 in good health and CMV-seropositive. Both conserved end residues are part of each CDR3. Size tells how often a clone was seen (once, few, many) or the class of an expanded clone, and some rows leave it out.

J: TRBJ1-5
V: TRBV6-1
size: .
CDR3: CASGGQGARGQPQHF

J: TRBJ2-1
V: TRBV9
size: once
CDR3: CASSVGTSGRKGFSYNEQFF

J: TRBJ2-7
V: TRBV11-1
size: .
CDR3: CASSLAYRTGNEQYF

J: TRBJ2-6
V: TRBV27
size: .
CDR3: CASSVVGANVLTF

J: TRBJ2-3
V: TRBV7-9
size: .
CDR3: CASSLGGESWADTQYF

J: TRBJ1-5
V: TRBV6-1
size: .
CDR3: CASRKTDQPQHF

J: TRBJ2-1
V: TRBV18
size: few
CDR3: CASSPMEGGLNEQFF

J: TRBJ2-7
V: TRBV5-4
size: .
CDR3: CASSLAGDEQYF

J: TRBJ2-1
V: TRBV29-1
size: .
CDR3: CSVAGLAQTREQFF

J: TRBJ2-1
V: TRBV5-1
size: few
CDR3: CASSEQGSNEQFF

J: TRBJ2-7
V: TRBV5-6
size: .
CDR3: CASSLLAGVYEQYF

J: TRBJ1-5
V: TRBV19
size: .
CDR3: CASSNWRGQGYSNQPQHF

J: TRBJ1-5
V: TRBV7-9
size: .
CDR3: CASSSDRANQPQHF

J: TRBJ2-5
V: TRBV27
size: .
CDR3: CASSLWAGGLEEETQYF

J: TRBJ2-1
V: TRBV4-1
size: .
CDR3: CASSQGRGNSYNEQFF

J: TRBJ1-5
V: TRBV6-1
size: .
CDR3: CASSEGRGFSNQPQHF

J: TRBJ2-1
V: TRBV4-1
size: .
CDR3: CASSQFPGQGLYNEQFF

J: TRBJ1-5
V: TRBV19
size: .
CDR3: CASSIEAGKGNQPQHF

J: TRBJ2-7
V: TRBV11-2
size: .
CDR3: CASSFLAGGPYEQYF

J: TRBJ1-3
V: TRBV5-4
size: once
CDR3: CASSLGTGGASGNTIYF

J: TRBJ2-3
V: TRBV27
size: once
CDR3: CASSYRLAGVTDTQYF

J: TRBJ1-3
V: TRBV9
size: .
CDR3: CASSVQGLSSGNTIYF

J: TRBJ1-5
V: TRBV6-5
size: .
CDR3: CASSSRQGIQPQHF

J: TRBJ1-4
V: TRBV28
size: once
CDR3: CASRPGATNEKLFF

J: TRBJ2-7
V: TRBV5-6
size: .
CDR3: CASSITLAGDEQYF

J: TRBJ2-7
V: TRBV11-2
size: .
CDR3: CASSRDRLSYEQYF

J: TRBJ2-1
V: TRBV11-2
size: .
CDR3: CASSTQLAGPYNEQFF

J: TRBJ1-2
V: TRBV7-8
size: .
CDR3: CASSLEAAGDGYGYTF

J: TRBJ2-7
V: TRBV7-9
size: .
CDR3: CASSLVGVSSYEQYF

J: TRBJ2-7
V: TRBV28
size: .
CDR3: CASRLAGAGEQYF

J: TRBJ1-2
V: TRBV6-5
size: .
CDR3: CASSPDRALYGYTF

J: TRBJ2-1
V: TRBV27
size: .
CDR3: CASGRQGGDEQFF

J: TRBJ2-2
V: TRBV4-1
size: .
CDR3: CASSQPANTGELFF

J: TRBJ2-1
V: TRBV5-1
size: .
CDR3: CASSLVPWTSGRDNEQFF

J: TRBJ2-1
V: TRBV13
size: .
CDR3: CASSELGQGIGNEQFF

J: TRBJ2-1
V: TRBV5-1
size: once
CDR3: CASSSGQGNNEQFF

J: TRBJ1-3
V: TRBV30
size: few
CDR3: CAWNGGTGNTIYF

J: TRBJ1-1
V: TRBV29-1
size: .
CDR3: CSVHKTGIEAFF

J: TRBJ2-7
V: TRBV29-1
size: .
CDR3: CSVAEGAEITDF

J: TRBJ2-1
V: TRBV9
size: .
CDR3: CASSVSGSRENEQFF

J: TRBJ2-5
V: TRBV5-6
size: .
CDR3: CASSLKRFFKETQYF

J: TRBJ1-1
V: TRBV27
size: .
CDR3: CASSSLRGRTEAFF

J: TRBJ2-3
V: TRBV6-5
size: .
CDR3: CASTRTGRSTDTQYF

J: TRBJ2-7
V: TRBV6-4
size: .
CDR3: CASSYQTDRGRYEQYF

J: TRBJ2-3
V: TRBV29-1
size: .
CDR3: CSVASGIDTQYF

J: TRBJ2-7
V: TRBV14
size: .
CDR3: CASSQGDWTGRPYEQYF

J: TRBJ2-7
V: TRBV19
size: .
CDR3: CASSTGGIYEQYF

J: TRBJ1-1
V: TRBV30
size: .
CDR3: CAWSAFRGYGTEAFF

J: TRBJ2-7
V: TRBV7-8
size: .
CDR3: CASSFTSGRGSEQYF

J: TRBJ2-3
V: TRBV27
size: .
CDR3: CASSLWTSGATDTQYF

J: TRBJ1-5
V: TRBV7-6
size: .
CDR3: CASSLYPAGQGNQPQHF

J: TRBJ1-3
V: TRBV19
size: .
CDR3: CASYPGQGRNTIYF